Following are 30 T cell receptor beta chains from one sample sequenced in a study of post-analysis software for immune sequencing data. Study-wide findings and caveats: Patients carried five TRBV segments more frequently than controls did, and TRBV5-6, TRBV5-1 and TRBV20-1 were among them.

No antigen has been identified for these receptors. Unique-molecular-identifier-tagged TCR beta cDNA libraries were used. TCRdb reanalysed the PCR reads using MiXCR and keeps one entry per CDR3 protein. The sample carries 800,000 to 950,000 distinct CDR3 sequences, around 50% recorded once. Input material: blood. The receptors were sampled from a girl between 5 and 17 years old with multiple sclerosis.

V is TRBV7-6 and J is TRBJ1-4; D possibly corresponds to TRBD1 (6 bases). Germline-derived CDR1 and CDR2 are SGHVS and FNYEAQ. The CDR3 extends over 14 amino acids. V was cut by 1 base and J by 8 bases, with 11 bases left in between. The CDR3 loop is CASSLGGTQEKLFF. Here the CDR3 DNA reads TGTGCCAGCAGCTTAGGGGGGACACAGGAAAAACTGTTTTTT.

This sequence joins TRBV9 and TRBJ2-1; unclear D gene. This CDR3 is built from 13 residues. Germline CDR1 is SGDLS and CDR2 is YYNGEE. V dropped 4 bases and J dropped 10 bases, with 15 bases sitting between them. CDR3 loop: CASSTLQKAEQFF. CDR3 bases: TGTGCCAGCAGCACTCTTCAAAAGGCGGAGCAGTTCTTC.

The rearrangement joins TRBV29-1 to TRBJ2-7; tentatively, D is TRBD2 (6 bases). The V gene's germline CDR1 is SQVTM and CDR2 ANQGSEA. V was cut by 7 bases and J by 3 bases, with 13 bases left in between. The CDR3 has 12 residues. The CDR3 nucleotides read TGCAGCGGGGACGGGGGATTCTACGAGCAGTACTTC. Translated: CSGDGGFYEQYF.

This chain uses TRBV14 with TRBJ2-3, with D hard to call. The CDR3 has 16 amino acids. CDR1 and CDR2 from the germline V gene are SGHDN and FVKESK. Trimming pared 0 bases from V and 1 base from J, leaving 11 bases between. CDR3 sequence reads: CASSQDEISRTDTQYF. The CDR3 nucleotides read TGTGCCAGCAGCCAAGATGAGATTTCTCGCACAGATACGCAGTATTTT.

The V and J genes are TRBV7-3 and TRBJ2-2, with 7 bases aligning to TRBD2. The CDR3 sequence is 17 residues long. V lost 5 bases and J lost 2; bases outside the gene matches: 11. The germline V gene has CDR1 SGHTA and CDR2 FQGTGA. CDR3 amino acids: CASSPGFLAVNTGELFF. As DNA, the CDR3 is TGTGCCAGCAGCCCAGGTTTTCTAGCGGTAAACACCGGGGAGCTGTTTTTT.

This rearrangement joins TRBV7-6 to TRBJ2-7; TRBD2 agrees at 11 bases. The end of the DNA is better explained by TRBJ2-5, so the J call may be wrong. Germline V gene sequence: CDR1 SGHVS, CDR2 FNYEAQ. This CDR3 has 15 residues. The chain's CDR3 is CASSATTSGVETQYF. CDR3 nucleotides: TGTGCCAGCAGCGCCACGACTAGCGGGGTTGAGACCCAGTACTTC.

CDR3 protein: CATSRDLETGGRYEQYF. DNA of the CDR3: TGTGCCACCAGCAGAGATCTGGAGACAGGGGGGAGATACGAGCAGTACTTC. The chain uses TRBV15 and TRBJ2-7; 9 nucleotides line up with TRBD1. Germline-derived CDR1 and CDR2 are LNHNV and YYDKDF (reference sequence). V lost 0 bases, J lost 4 bases, and 10 bases stayed unmatched. There are 17 residues in the CDR3. The variable domain in full, completed from reference TRBV15 and TRBJ2-7, reads DAMVIQNPRYQVTQFGKPVTLSCSQTLNHNVMYWYQQKSSQAPKLLFHYYDKDFNNEADTPDNFQSRRPNTSFCFLDIRSPGLGDTAMYLCATSRDLETGGRYEQYFGPGTRLTVT.

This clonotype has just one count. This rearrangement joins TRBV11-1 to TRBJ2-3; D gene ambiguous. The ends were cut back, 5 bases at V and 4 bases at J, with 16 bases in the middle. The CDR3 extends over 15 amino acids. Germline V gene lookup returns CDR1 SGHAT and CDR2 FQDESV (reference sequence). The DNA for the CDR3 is TGTGCCAGCAGCACGCGCCGGAGTCTTGCAGATACGCAGTATTTT. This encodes CASSTRRSLADTQYF. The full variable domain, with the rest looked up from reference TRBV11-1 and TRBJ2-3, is EAEVAQSPRYKITEKSQAVAFWCDPISGHATLYWYRQILGQGPELLVQFQDESVVDDSQLPKDRFSAERLKGVDSTLKIQPAELGDSAMYLCASSTRRSLADTQYFGPGTRLTVL.

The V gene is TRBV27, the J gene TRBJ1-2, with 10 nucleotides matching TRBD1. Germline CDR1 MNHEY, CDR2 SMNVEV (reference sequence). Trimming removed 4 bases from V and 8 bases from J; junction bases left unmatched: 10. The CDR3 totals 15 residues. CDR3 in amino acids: CASSYLTGGARGYTF. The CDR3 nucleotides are TGTGCCAGCAGTTATCTGACAGGGGGCGCGAGGGGCTACACCTTC.

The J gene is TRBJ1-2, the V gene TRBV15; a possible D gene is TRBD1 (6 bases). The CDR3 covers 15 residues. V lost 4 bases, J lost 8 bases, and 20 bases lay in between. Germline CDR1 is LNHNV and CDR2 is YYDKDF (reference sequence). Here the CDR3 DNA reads TGTGCCACCAGCAACCGCCCAGGGGAATGGAAGGGCTACACCTTC. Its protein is CATSNRPGEWKGYTF.

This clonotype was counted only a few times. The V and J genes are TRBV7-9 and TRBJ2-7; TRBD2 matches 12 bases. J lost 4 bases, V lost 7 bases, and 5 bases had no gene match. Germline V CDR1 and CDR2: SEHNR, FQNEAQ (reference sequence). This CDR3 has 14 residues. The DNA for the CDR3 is TGTGCCAGCACCGGACTAGCGGGAAAATACGAGCAGTACTTC. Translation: CASTGLAGKYEQYF. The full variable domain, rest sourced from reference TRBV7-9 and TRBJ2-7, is DTGVSQNPRHKITKRGQNVTFRCDPISEHNRLYWYRQTLGQGPEFLTYFQNEAQLEKSRLLSDRFSAERPKGSFSTLEIQRTEQGDSAMYLCASTGLAGKYEQYFGPGTRLTVT.

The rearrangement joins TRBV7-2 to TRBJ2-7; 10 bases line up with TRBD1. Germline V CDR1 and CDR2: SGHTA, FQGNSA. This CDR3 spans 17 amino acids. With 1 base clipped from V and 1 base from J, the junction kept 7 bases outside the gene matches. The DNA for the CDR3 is TGTGCCAGCAGCTTAGGAGTAGGGGGACAGGGGTCCTACGAGCAGTACTTC. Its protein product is CASSLGVGGQGSYEQYF.

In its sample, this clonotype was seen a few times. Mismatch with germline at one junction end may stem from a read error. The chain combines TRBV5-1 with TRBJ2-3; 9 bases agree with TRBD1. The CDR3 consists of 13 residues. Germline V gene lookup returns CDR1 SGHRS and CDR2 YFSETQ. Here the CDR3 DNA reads TGTGCCAGCAGTTTGGACAGGGGAGATACGCAGTATTTT. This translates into CASSLDRGDTQYF.

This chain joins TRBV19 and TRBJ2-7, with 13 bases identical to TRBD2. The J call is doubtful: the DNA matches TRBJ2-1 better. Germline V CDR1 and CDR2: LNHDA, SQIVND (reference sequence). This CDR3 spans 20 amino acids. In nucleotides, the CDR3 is TGTGCCAGTAGTATAGCTAGACTAGCGGGGGGACCGGGATTTTGGAATGAGCAGTTCTTC. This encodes CASSIARLAGGPGFWNEQFF.

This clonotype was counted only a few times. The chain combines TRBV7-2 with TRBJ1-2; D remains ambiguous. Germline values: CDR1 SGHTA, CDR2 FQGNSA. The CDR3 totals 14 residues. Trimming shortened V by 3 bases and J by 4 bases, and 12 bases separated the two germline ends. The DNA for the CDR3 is TGTGCCAGCAGCTTTCGTGGTGTAGGCTATGGCTACACCTTC. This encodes CASSFRGVGYGYTF.

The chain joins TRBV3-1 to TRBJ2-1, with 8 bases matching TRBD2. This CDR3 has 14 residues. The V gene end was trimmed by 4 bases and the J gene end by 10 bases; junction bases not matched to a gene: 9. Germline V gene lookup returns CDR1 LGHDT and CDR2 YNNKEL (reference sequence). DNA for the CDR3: TGTGCCAGCAGCCCTTGGACTAGCTTAGGGGAGCAGTTCTTC. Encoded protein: CASSPWTSLGEQFF.

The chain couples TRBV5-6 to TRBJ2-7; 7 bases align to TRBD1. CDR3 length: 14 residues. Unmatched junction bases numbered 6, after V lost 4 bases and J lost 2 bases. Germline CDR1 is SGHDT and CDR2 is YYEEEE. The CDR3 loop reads CASSATGSPYEQYF. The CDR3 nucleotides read TGTGCCAGCAGCGCGACAGGGTCACCCTACGAGCAGTACTTC. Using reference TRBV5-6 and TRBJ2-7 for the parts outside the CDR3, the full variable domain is DAGVTQSPTHLIKTRGQQVTLRCSPKSGHDTVSWYQQALGQGPQFIFQYYEEEERQRGNFPDRFSGHQFPNYSSELNVNALLLGDSALYLCASSATGSPYEQYFGPGTRLTVT.

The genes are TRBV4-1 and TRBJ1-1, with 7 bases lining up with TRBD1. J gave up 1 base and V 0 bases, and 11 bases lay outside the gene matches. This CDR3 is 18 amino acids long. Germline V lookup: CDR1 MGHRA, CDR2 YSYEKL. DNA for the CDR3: TGCGCCAGCAGCCAAGAACAGGGACAGACAAGGAGGAACACTGAAGCTTTCTTT. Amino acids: CASSQEQGQTRRNTEAFF.

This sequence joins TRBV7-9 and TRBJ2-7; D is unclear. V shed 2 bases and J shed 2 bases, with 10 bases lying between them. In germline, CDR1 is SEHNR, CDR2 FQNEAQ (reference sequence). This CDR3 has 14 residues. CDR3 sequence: CASSLSLNPYEQYF. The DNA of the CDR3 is TGTGCCAGCAGCTTATCATTAAATCCCTACGAGCAGTACTTC.

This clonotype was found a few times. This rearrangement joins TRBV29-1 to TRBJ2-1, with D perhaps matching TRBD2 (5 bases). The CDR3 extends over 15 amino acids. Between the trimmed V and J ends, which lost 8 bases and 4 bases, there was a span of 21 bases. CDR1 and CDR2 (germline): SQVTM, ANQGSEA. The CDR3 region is CSSYGEVTGYNEQFF. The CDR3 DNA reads TGCAGCTCCTACGGGGAAGTAACGGGGTACAATGAGCAGTTCTTC.

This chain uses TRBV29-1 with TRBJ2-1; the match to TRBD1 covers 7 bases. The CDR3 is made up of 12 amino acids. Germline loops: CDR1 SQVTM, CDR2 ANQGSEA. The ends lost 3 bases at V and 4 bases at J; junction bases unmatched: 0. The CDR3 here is CSVETGYNEQFF. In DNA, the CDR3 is TGCAGCGTTGAGACAGGGTACAATGAGCAGTTCTTC.

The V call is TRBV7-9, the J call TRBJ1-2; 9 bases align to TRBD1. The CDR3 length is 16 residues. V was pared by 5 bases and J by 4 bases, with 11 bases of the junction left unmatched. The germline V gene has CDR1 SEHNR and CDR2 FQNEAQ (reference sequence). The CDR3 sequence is CASSPSRDRVAYGYTF. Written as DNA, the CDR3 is TGTGCCAGCAGCCCAAGCCGGGACAGGGTAGCCTATGGCTACACCTTC.

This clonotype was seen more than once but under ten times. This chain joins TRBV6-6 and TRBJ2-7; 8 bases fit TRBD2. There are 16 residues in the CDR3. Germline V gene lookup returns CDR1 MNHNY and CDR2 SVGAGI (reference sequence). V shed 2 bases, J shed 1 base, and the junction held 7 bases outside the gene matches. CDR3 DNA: TGTGCCAGCAGTTACGAGCGGGAGAAATTTTCCTACGAGCAGTACTTC. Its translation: CASSYEREKFSYEQYF.

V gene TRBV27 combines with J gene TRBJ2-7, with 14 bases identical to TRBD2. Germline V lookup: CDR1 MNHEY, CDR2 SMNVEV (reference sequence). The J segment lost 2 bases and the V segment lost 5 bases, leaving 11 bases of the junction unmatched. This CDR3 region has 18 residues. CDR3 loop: CASSLGLGLAGETYEQYF. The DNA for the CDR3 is TGTGCCAGCAGTCTGGGACTGGGACTAGCGGGAGAAACCTACGAGCAGTACTTC.

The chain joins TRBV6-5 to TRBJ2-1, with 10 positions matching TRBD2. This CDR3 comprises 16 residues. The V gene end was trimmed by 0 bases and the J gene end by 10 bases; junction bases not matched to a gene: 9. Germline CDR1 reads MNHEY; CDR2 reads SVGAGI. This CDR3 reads CASSYSLASGGTEQFF. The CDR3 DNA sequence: TGTGCCAGCAGTTACTCGCTGGCTAGCGGGGGCACCGAGCAGTTCTTC.

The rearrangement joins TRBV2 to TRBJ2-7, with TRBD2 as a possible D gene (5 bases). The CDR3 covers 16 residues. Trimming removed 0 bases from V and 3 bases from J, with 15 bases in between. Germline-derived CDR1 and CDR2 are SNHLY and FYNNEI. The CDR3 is CASSEALPGVGYEQYF. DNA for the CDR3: TGTGCCAGCAGTGAAGCGCTTCCCGGGGTCGGCTACGAGCAGTACTTC.

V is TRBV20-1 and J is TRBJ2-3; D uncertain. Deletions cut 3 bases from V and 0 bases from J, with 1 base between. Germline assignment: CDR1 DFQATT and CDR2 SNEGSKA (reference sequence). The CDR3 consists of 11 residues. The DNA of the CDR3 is TGCAGTGCTAGTAGCACAGATACGCAGTATTTT. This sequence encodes CSASSTDTQYF.

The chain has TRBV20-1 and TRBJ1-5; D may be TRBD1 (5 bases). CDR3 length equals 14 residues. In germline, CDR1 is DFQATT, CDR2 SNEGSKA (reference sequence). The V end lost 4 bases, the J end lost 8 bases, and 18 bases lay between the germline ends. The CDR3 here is CSATRTGPMEPQHF. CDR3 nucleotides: TGCAGTGCTACCAGGACGGGGCCAATGGAGCCCCAGCATTTT.

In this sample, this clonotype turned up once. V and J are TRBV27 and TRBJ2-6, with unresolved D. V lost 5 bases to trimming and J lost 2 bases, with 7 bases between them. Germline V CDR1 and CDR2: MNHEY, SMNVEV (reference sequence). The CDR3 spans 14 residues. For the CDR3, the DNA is TGTGCCAGCAGTACGCTCGCTGGGGCCAACGTCCTGACTTTC. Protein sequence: CASSTLAGANVLTF.

CDR3: CSARVAGVPEQYF. The CDR3 DNA reads as TGCAGTGCTAGGGTGGCCGGGGTCCCGGAGCAGTACTTC. The chain links TRBV20-1 to TRBJ2-5; TRBD2 is a possible D gene (5 bases). The CDR3 consists of 13 residues. Trimming shortened V by 3 bases and J by 11 bases, and 19 bases separated the two germline ends. CDR1 and CDR2 from the germline V gene are DFQATT and SNEGSKA (reference sequence).